This T cell receptor beta chain was captured by sequencing in a study of blood T cell repertoires in COVID-19. Study-wide context: Material from acute and convalescent COVID-19 was sourced from the United States, Italy and Spain. PBMCs, B-cell-depleted T cells, or T cells provided the cDNA or gDNA that made up the material.

V lost 7 bases, J lost 3 bases, and 10 bases lay in between. There are 12 residues in the CDR3. Cohort placement rested on clinical history that participants reported themselves. Clones were read by immunoSEQ multiplex PCR, and TCRdb kept only the in-frame ones, dropping some. The data show roughly 200,000 clones, roughly 86% seen once. The chain couples TRBV12-3 or TRBV12-4 to TRBJ2-7, with a possible D match to TRBD2 (6 bases). The sequenced sample consisted of PBMCs or T cells enriched from blood (not recorded which). This receptor was identified in a middle-aged man with acute COVID-19. The CDR3 DNA reads TGTGCCAGCACCTCGCGGGACTACGAGCAGTACTTC. Translated, it gives CASTSRDYEQYF.